These 17 T cell receptor beta chains were sequenced from one sample in a study of control samples from healthy donors and cancer patients. Data came from immunoSEQ multiplex PCR; TCRdb stores just in-frame clones and leaves some out. The repertoire holds about 140,000 clones, with about 90% as singletons. Specimen: blood. These receptors originate from a man younger than 35 in good health.

This chain uses TRBV7-2 with TRBJ2-7; D gene unclear. In germline, CDR1 is SGHTA, CDR2 FQGNSA. The CDR3 loop spans 13 amino acids. Trimming took 5 bases from V and 4 from J, leaving 12 bases between them. The chain's CDR3 is CASSTREGYEQYF. The CDR3 DNA reads TGTGCCAGCAGCACAAGGGAAGGTTACGAGCAGTACTTC.

This sequence joins TRBV7-3 and TRBJ2-5; TRBD2 might be the D (6 bases). The CDR3 spans 16 residues. V lost 3 bases and J 1 base, leaving 15 bases between the germline ends. Germline CDR1 and CDR2: SGHTA and FQGTGA. CDR3 in DNA: TGTGCCAGCAGCTTGGGTCTAGCGCCACTCCAAGAGACCCAGTACTTC. This sequence encodes CASSLGLAPLQETQYF.

J is TRBJ1-1 and V is TRBV18; tentatively, D is TRBD1 (5 bases). Germline lookup yields CDR1 KGHSH and CDR2 LQKENI. The CDR3 length is 12 residues. The germline V and J ends were trimmed by 3 bases and 7 bases, with 9 bases remaining between them. CDR3 amino acids: CASSPGTDEAFF. The CDR3 nucleotides read TGTGCCAGCTCACCGGGGACGGATGAAGCTTTCTTT.

This chain connects TRBV19 to TRBJ1-5, with D uncertain. The CDR3 loop spans 13 amino acids. Trimming pared 8 bases from V and 3 bases from J, leaving 11 bases between. Germline lookup yields CDR1 LNHDA and CDR2 SQIVND (reference sequence). The CDR3 reads CASSRAHNQPQHF. The CDR3 coding sequence is TGTGCCAGTTCTAGGGCCCACAATCAGCCCCAGCATTTT.

The chain has TRBV19 and TRBJ1-5; no clear D. Germline V gene lookup returns CDR1 LNHDA and CDR2 SQIVND (reference sequence). The germline V and J ends were trimmed by 0 bases and 12 bases, with 9 bases remaining between them. The CDR3 contains 12 residues. CDR3 nucleotide sequence: TGTGCCAGTAGTATAGATACAGCCTGCCAGCATTTT. Amino acids: CASSIDTACQHF. Supplemented by reference TRBV19 and TRBJ1-5, the full variable domain reads DGGITQSPKYLFRKEGQNVTLSCEQNLNHDAMYWYRQDPGQGLRLIYYSQIVNDFQKGDIAEGYSVSREKKESFPLTVTSAQKNPTAFYLCASSIDTACQHFGDGTRLSIL.

The V call is TRBV29-1, the J call TRBJ1-1; 8 bases fit TRBD1. Unmatched junction bases numbered 8, after V lost 4 bases and J lost 4 bases. Germline V lookup: CDR1 SQVTM, CDR2 ANQGSEA. This CDR3 comprises 14 residues. This CDR3 is CSVVMTGAGTEAFF. Here the CDR3 DNA reads TGCAGCGTTGTAATGACAGGGGCGGGCACTGAAGCTTTCTTT.

CDR3 DNA sequence: TGTGCCATCAGTGAGTCGTTTAGTTATAGCACAGATACGCAGTATTTT. This sequence encodes CAISESFSYSTDTQYF. J is TRBJ2-3 and V is TRBV10-3; D unclear. The ends were cut back, 0 bases at V and 0 bases at J, with 10 bases in the middle. This CDR3 is built from 16 residues. Germline V CDR1 and CDR2: ENHRY, SYGVKD.

This chain connects TRBV28 to TRBJ2-1; D is possibly TRBD2 (7 bases). The CDR3 has 15 residues. The germline CDR1 and CDR2 sequences are MDHEN and SYDVKM. Trimming pared 6 bases from V and 0 bases from J, leaving 12 bases between. The CDR3 reads CASSPGGPSYNEQFF. CDR3 DNA: TGTGCCAGCAGCCCCGGGGGGCCCTCCTACAATGAGCAGTTCTTC.

This clone was recorded only once. CDR3: CASSLSMGNQETQYF. The DNA of the CDR3 is TGTGCCAGCAGCCTCTCGATGGGAAATCAAGAGACCCAGTACTTC. The V and J genes are TRBV11-1 and TRBJ2-5; D uncertain. This CDR3 region has 15 residues. Germline V CDR1 and CDR2: SGHAT, FQDESV (reference sequence). The V gene lost 5 bases and the J gene lost 2 bases, with 15 bases spanning the gap.

The V gene is TRBV28, the J gene TRBJ1-2; D ambiguous. Germline CDR1 MDHEN, CDR2 SYDVKM. This CDR3 contains 14 residues. Trimming removed 7 bases from V and 2 bases from J, with 14 bases in between. CDR3 loop: CASTLGPGNYGYTF. The CDR3 nucleotides read TGTGCCAGCACCCTCGGACCGGGAAACTATGGCTACACCTTC.

The chain is built from TRBV3-1 (or the pseudogene TRBV3-2) and TRBJ2-7; D gene ambiguous. From germline, CDR1 is LGHDT and CDR2 YNNKEL (reference sequence). This CDR3 is built from 14 residues. Trimming removed 1 base from V and 0 bases from J, with 7 bases in between. CDR3 region: CASSQGIASYEQYF. In DNA form, the CDR3 reads TGTGCCAGCAGCCAAGGAATTGCCTCCTACGAGCAGTACTTC.

This rearrangement joins TRBV7-6 to TRBJ2-1, with TRBD2 identical over 8 bases. Germline V gene lookup returns CDR1 SGHVS and CDR2 FNYEAQ. The V and J ends lost 5 bases and 9 bases, in that order; junction bases with no gene match: 15. CDR3 length: 16 residues. CDR3 residues: CASSLRGLAGWGEQFF. The CDR3 coding sequence is TGTGCCAGCAGCCTAAGGGGTTTAGCGGGGTGGGGTGAGCAGTTCTTC.

The rearrangement links TRBV13 to TRBJ2-1, with 7 positions matching TRBD2. This CDR3 spans 14 amino acids. The V and J ends lost 3 bases and 6 bases, in that order; junction bases with no gene match: 5. The germline gives CDR1 PRHDT, CDR2 FYEKMQ (reference sequence). The CDR3 region has the DNA TGTGCCAGCAGCTTTTGGGGGAGGGGCAATGAGCAGTTCTTC. It encodes CASSFWGRGNEQFF.

The chain carries TRBV2 and TRBJ2-1; 7 bases are a match to TRBD1. Germline V CDR1 and CDR2: SNHLY, FYNNEI. Trimming at V came to 3 bases and at J to 7 bases, leaving 9 bases not matched to a gene. CDR3 size: 15 residues. The chain's CDR3 is CASSEVGGQANEQFF. CDR3 bases: TGTGCCAGCAGTGAGGTAGGGGGCCAGGCTAATGAGCAGTTCTTC. Supplemented by reference TRBV2 and TRBJ2-1, the full variable domain reads EPEVTQTPSHQVTQMGQEVILRCVPISNHLYFYWYRQILGQKVEFLVSFYNNEISEKSEIFDDQFSVERPDGSNFTLKIRSTKLEDSAMYFCASSEVGGQANEQFFGPGTRLTVL.

J is TRBJ2-7 and V is TRBV4-1, with TRBD2 matching over 7 bases. Germline V gene sequence: CDR1 MGHRA, CDR2 YSYEKL. CDR3 length: 14 residues. V trimming: 2 bases; J trimming: 7 bases; junction bases outside the gene matches: 8. CDR3 amino acids: CASSQFGGEYEQYF. The CDR3, as DNA: TGCGCCAGCAGCCAATTTGGGGGGGAGTATGAGCAGTACTTC.

This sequence joins TRBV7-3 and TRBJ2-3; 7 bases agree with TRBD2. Trimming cost V 2 bases and J 0 bases; bases outside gene matches: 2. This CDR3 spans 15 amino acids. In germline, CDR1 is SGHTA, CDR2 FQGTGA. CDR3 nucleotide sequence: TGTGCCAGCAGCTTAGCGGGAGTAAGCACAGATACGCAGTATTTT. It translates to CASSLAGVSTDTQYF.

V usage is TRBV6-5 and J usage is TRBJ1-5; 8 nucleotides align to TRBD1. This CDR3 has 15 residues. Trimming at V came to 5 bases and at J to 2 bases, leaving 5 bases not matched to a gene. CDR1 and CDR2 (germline): MNHEY, SVGAGI. The DNA of the CDR3 is TGTGCCAGCAGTCACGACAGGGGTGGCAATCAGCCCCAGCATTTT. Residues: CASSHDRGGNQPQHF.